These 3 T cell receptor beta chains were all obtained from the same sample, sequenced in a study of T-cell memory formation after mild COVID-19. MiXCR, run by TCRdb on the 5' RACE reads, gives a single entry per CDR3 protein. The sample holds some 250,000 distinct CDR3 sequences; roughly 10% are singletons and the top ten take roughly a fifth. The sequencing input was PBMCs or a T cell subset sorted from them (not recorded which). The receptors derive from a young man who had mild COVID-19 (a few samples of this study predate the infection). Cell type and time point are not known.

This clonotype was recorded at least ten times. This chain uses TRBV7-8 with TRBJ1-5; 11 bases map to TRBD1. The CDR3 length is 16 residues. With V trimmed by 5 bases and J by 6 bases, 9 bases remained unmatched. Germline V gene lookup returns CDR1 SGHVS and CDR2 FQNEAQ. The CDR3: CASSPFGQGAIQPQHF. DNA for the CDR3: TGTGCCAGCAGCCCCTTTGGACAGGGGGCGATTCAGCCCCAGCATTTT.

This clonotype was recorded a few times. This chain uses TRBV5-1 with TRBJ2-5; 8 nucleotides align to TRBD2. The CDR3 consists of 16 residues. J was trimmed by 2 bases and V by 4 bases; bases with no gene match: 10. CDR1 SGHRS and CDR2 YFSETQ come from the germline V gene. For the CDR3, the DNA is TGCGCCAGCAGCCTCCGCGGGGGGAGGTTTCAAGAGACCCAGTACTTC. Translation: CASSLRGGRFQETQYF.

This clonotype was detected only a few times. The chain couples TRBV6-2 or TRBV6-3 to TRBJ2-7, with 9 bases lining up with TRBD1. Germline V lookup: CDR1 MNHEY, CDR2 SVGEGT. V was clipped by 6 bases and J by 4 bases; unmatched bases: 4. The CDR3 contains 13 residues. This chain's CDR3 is CASSSGTGYEQYV. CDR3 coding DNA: TGTGCCAGCAGCTCCGGGACAGGGTACGAGCAGTACGTC.